These 4 T cell receptor beta chains originate from one sample sequenced in a study of chemoradiotherapy in HPV16-positive cancers. Libraries were prepared by immunoSEQ multiplex PCR; TCRdb keeps only in-frame clonotypes and omits some of them. Here the sample spans approximately 10,000 clones, more than 75% being singletons. Specimen collection occurred from a patient who underwent chemoradiotherapy. These receptors were collected from a human donor with HPV-associated anogenital cancer.

The chain is built from TRBV7-9 and TRBJ1-2, with D possibly TRBD1 on 5 matching bases. The CDR3 runs to 16 residues. Germline V gene sequence: CDR1 SEHNR, CDR2 FQNEAQ (reference sequence). Between the trimmed V and J ends, which lost 1 base and 0 bases, there was a span of 12 bases. The CDR3 coding sequence is TGTGCCAGCAGCTTAGGGCATCAGGGAGCTAACTATGGCTACACCTTC. Encoded protein: CASSLGHQGANYGYTF. Drawing the rest from reference TRBV7-9 and TRBJ1-2, the complete variable domain is DTGVSQNPRHKITKRGQNVTFRCDPISEHNRLYWYRQTLGQGPEFLTYFQNEAQLEKSRLLSDRFSAERPKGSFSTLEIQRTEQGDSAMYLCASSLGHQGANYGYTFGSGTRLTVV.

The V gene is TRBV7-8, the J gene TRBJ2-5; no clear D. The V end was cut by 1 base, the J end by 2 bases, with 11 bases between. The CDR3 runs 15 residues. The germline V gene encodes CDR1 SGHVS and CDR2 FQNEAQ. CDR3 in amino acids: CASSLGHIVQETQYF. The CDR3 DNA is TGTGCCAGCAGCTTAGGCCATATCGTACAAGAGACCCAGTACTTC.

The CDR3 nucleotides are TGCGCCAGCAGCCGTCCGGGACAGGGGGCAAGTGGGGCCAACGTCCTGACTTTC. It encodes CASSRPGQGASGANVLTF. J is TRBJ2-6 and V is TRBV5-1; TRBD1 agrees at 12 bases. Germline CDR1 SGHRS, CDR2 YFSETQ. The junction had 8 bases not matched to a gene; V was cut back by 4 bases and J by 3 bases. The CDR3 length is 18 residues.

About this clone: The junction and the germline gene differ at one end; a read error may be behind it. The rearrangement joins TRBV7-7 to TRBJ2-1; TRBD2 might be the D (7 bases). Germline V gene data show CDR1 as SSHAT and CDR2 as FNYEAQ (reference sequence). CDR3 size: 17 residues. In DNA form, the CDR3 reads TGTGCTAGCAGCTTAGGAATCGGGGGGCTGGGGTACAATGAGCAGTTCTTC. It specifies CASSLGIGGLGYNEQFF. The full variable domain, its missing parts supplied by reference TRBV7-7 and TRBJ2-1, is GAGVSQSPRYKVTKRGQDVTLRCDPISSHATLYWYQQALGQGPEFLTYFNYEAQPDKSGLPSDRFSAERPEGSISTLTIQRTEQRDSAMYRCASSLGIGGLGYNEQFFGPGTRLTVL.